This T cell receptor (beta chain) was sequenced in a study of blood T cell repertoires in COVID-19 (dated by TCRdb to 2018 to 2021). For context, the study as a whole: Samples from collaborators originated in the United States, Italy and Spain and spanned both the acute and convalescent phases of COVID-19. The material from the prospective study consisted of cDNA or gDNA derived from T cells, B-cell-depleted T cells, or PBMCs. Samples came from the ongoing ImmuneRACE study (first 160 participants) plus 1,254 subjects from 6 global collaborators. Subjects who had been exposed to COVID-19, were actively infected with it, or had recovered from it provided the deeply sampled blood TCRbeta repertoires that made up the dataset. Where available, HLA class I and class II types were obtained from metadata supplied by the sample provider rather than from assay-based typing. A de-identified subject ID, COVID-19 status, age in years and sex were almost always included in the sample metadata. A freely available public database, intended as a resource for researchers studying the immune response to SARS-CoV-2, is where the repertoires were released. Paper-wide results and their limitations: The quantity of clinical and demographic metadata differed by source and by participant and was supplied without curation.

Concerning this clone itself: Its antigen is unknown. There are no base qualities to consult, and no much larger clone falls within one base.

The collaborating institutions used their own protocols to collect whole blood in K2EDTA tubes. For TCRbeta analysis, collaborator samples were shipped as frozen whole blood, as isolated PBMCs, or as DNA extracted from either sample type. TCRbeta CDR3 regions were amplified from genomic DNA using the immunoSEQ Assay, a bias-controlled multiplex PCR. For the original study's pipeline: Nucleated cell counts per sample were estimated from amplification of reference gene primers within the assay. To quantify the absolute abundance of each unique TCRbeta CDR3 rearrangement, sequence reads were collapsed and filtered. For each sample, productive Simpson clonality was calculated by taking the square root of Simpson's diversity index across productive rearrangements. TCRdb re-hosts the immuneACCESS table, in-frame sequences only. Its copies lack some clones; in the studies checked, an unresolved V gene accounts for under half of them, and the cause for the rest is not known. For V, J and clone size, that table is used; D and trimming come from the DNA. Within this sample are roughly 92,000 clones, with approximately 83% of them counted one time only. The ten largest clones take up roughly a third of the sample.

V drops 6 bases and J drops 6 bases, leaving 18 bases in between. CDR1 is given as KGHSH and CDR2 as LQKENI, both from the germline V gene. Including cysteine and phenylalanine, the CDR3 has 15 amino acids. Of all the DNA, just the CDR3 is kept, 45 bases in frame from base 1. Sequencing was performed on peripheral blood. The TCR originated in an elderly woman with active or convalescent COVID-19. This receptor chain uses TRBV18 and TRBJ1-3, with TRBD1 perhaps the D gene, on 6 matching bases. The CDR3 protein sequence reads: CASSLGAWGQNTIYF. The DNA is TGTGCCAGCTCGCTTGGAGCATGGGGACAAAACACCATATATTTT.